This T cell receptor (beta chain) was obtained from a study of T cell responses to AZD1222 COVID-19 vaccine. Study results and caveats: The number of AZD1222 recipients seropositive at baseline was only 5 to 7. Every sample of the repertoires postdated the peak T cell response.

Germline-derived CDR1 and CDR2 are SNHLY and FYNNEI. The CDR3 runs 13 residues. V was clipped by 4 bases and J by 5 bases, with 11 bases between them. Second doses were pooled across both intervals (about 4 or about 12 weeks). Measured with immunoSEQ multiplex PCR; TCRdb has only the in-frame clones, and not every one. The sample shows about 120,000 clones, roughly 92% of them seen only once. For this clone: Its antigen is unidentified.

The source material was peripheral blood, sampled 28 days after the second AZD1222 dose. The receptor comes from an adult who received the AZD1222 COVID-19 vaccine. This rearrangement joins TRBV2 to TRBJ2-5; unclear D gene. The CDR3 reads CASSGDIGETQYF. CDR3 in DNA: TGTGCCAGCAGTGGAGATATCGGGGAGACCCAGTACTTC.